This TCR beta chain derives from a study of response to subunit inactivated influenza vaccine. Study-level points and caveats: Every seasonal influenza vaccination brings in few new T cells, the authors suggested.

Germline V gene data show CDR1 as MDHEN and CDR2 as SYDVKM. The CDR3 has 15 amino acids. The ends lost 6 bases at V and 4 bases at J; junction bases unmatched: 9. TCRdb passed the RT-PCR reads through MiXCR, listing each CDR3 protein once. The sample shows more than 600,000 distinct CDR3 sequences, approximately 18% of them seen only once. Worth noting for this clonotype: Its cognate antigen is unknown.

The genes are TRBV28 and TRBJ1-2, with TRBD1 matching 9 bases. The origin of this receptor is a man in his fifties or sixties who received an inactivated influenza vaccine. The sample was PBMCs from blood, taken 5 days after vaccination. The CDR3 is CASRQSGTGSYGYTF. DNA for the CDR3: TGTGCCAGCAGGCAAAGCGGGACAGGGAGCTATGGCTACACCTTC.